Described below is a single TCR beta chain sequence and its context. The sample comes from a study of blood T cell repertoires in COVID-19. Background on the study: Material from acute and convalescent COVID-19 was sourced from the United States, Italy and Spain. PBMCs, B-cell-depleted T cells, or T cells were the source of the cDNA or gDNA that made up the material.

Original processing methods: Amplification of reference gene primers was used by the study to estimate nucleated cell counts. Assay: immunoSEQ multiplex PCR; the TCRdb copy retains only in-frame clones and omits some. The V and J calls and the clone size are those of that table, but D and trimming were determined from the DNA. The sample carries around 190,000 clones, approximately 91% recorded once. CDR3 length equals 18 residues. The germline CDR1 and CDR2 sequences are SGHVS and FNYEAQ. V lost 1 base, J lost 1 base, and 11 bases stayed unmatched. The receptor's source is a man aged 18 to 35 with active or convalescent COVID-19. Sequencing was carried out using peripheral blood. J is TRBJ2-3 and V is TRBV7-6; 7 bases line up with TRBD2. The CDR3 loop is CASSLEMGVTSGTDTQYF. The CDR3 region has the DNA TGTGCCAGCAGCTTAGAGATGGGGGTCACTAGCGGCACAGATACGCAGTATTTT. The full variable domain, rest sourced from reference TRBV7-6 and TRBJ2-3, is GAGVSQSPRYKVTKRGQDVALRCDPISGHVSLYWYRQALGQGPEFLTYFNYEAQQDKSGLPNDRFSAERPEGSISTLTIQRTEQRDSAMYRCASSLEMGVTSGTDTQYFGPGTRLTVL.